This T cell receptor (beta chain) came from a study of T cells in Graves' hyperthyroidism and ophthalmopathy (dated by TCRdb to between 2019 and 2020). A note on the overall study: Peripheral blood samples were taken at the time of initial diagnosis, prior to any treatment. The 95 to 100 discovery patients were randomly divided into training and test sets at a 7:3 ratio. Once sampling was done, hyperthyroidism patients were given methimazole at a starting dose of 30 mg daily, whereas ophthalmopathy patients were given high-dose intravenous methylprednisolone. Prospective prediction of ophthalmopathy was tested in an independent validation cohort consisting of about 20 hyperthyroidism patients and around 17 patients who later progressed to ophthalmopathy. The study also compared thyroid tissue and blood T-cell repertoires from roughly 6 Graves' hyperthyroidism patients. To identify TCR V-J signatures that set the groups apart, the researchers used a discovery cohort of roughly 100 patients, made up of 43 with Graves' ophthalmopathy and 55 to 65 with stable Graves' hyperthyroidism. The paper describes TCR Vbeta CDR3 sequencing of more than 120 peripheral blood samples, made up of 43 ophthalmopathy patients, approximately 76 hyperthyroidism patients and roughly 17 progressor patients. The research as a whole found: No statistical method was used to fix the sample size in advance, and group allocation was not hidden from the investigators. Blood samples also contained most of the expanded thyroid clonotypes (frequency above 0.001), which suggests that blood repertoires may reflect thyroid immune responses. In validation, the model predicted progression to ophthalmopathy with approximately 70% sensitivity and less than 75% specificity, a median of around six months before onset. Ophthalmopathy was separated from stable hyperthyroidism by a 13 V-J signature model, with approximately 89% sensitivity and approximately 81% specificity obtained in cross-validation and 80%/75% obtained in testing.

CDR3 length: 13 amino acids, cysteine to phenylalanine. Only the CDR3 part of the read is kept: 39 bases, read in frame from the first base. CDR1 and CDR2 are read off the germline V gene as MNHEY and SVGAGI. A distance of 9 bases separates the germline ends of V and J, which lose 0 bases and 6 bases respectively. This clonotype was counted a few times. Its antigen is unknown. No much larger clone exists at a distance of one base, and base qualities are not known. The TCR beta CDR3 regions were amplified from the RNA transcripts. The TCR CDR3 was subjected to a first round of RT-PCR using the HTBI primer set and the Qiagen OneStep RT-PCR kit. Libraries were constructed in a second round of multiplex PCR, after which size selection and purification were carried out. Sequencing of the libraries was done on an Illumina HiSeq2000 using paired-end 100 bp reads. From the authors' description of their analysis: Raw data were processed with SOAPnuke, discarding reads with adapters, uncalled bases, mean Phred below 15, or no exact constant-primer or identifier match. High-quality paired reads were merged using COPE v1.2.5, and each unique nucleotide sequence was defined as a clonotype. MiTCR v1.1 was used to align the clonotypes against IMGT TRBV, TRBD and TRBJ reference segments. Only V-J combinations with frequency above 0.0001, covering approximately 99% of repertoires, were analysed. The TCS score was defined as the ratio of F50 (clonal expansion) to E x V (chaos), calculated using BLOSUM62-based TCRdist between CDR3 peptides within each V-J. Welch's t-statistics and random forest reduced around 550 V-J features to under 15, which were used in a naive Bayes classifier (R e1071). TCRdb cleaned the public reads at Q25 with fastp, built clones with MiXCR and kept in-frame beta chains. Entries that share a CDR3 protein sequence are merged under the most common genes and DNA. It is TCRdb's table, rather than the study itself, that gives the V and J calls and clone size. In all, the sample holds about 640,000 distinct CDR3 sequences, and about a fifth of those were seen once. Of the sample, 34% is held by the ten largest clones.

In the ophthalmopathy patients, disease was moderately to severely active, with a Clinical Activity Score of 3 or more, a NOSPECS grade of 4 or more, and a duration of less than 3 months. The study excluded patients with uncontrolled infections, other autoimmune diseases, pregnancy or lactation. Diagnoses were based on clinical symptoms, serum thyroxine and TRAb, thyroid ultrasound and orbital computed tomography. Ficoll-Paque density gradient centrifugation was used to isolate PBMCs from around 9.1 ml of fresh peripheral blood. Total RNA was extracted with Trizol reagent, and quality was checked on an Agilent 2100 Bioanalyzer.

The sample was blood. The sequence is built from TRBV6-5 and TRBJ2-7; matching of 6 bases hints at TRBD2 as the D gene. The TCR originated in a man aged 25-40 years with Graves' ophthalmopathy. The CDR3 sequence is CASSYSREREQYF. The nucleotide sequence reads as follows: TGTGCCAGCAGTTACTCGCGGGAACGCGAGCAGTACTTC.